The clone carrying this T cell receptor (beta chain) was picked up a small number of times. Assay used: immunoSEQ multiplex PCR; TCRdb lists only in-frame clones, some missing. The sample contains 150,000 to 200,000 clones, about 89% of which appear only once. The data are from a study of blood T cell repertoires in COVID-19. The overall study: Acute-phase and convalescent COVID-19 samples originated in the United States, Italy and Spain. T cells, B-cell-depleted T cells, or PBMCs provided the cDNA or gDNA that served as material.

Cohort allocation depended upon clinical history that participants reported. Recovery among Cohort 3 donors was established by two negative PCRs, clearance, or symptom resolution. The CDR3 is 13 residues long. The V and J ends lost 4 bases and 0 bases respectively, with 7 bases between them. Germline V gene data show CDR1 as SGHNT and CDR2 as YENEEA. The source is a woman aged 18 to 35 who had recovered from COVID-19. The source material was PBMCs or T cells enriched from blood (not recorded which). J is TRBJ2-7 and V is TRBV11-3; D gene ambiguous. CDR3 sequence reads: CASSSGGSYEQYF. CDR3 sequence (DNA): TGTGCCAGCAGCTCCGGCGGCTCCTACGAGCAGTACTTC.